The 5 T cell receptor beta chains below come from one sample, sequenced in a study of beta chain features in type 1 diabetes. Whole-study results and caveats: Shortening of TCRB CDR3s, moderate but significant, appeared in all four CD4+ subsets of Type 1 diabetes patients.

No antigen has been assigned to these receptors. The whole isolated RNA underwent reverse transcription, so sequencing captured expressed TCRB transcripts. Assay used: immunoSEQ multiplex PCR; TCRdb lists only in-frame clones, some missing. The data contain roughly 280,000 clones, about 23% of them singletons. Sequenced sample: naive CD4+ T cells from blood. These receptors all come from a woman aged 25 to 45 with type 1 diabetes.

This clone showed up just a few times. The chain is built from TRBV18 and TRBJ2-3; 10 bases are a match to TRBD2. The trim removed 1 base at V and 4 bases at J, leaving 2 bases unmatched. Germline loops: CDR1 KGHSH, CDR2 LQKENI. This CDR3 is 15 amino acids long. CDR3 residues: CASSPLAGGSDTQYF. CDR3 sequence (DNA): TGTGCCAGCTCACCACTAGCGGGAGGCTCAGATACGCAGTATTTT.

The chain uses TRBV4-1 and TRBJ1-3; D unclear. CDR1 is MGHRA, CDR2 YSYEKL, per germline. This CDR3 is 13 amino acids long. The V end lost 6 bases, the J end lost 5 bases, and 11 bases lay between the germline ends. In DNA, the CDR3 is TGCGCCAGCAGAGACGGGTTAAGAAACACCATATATTTT. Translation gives CASRDGLRNTIYF.

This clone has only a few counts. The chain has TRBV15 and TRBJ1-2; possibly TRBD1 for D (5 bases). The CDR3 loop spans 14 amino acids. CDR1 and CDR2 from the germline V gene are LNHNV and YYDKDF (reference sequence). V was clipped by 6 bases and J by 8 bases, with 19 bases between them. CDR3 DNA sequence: TGTGCCACCAGGGAGCAGGGAGGGGATGAAGGCTACACCTTC. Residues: CATREQGGDEGYTF.

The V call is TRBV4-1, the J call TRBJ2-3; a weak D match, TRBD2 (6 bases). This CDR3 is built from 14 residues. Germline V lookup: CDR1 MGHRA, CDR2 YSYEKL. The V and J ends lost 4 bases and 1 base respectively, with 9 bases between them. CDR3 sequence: CASSLAGRTDTQYF. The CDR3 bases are TGCGCCAGCAGCCTGGCGGGGCGCACAGATACGCAGTATTTT.

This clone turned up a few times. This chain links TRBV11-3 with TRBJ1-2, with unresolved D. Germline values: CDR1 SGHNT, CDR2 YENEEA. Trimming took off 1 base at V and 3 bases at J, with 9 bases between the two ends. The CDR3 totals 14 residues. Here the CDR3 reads CASSLAPGDYGYTF. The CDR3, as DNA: TGTGCCAGCAGCTTAGCTCCGGGAGACTATGGCTACACCTTC.